This TCR beta chain was found in a study of T cell repertoires in cytomegalovirus infection. Across the study: A matching HLA type, together with CMV infection, was signaled by public TCR beta signatures. Study-level findings and limits: Cumulative public TCR beta family frequency identified CMV carriers with the relevant HLA. Predominance within the ex vivo response was attributable to HLA-C-restricted CMV-specific TCR beta clonotypes.

V was pared by 5 bases and J by 5 bases, with 20 bases between. In germline, CDR1 is SGHKS, CDR2 YYEKEE (reference sequence). The CDR3 is 15 residues long. On this clonotype itself: Its target is unknown.

From the reads, TCRdb called clonotypes with MiXCR, one entry per CDR3 protein. This sample has roughly 640,000 distinct CDR3 sequences; 24% occur once, and the top ten carry roughly 8%. This chain joins TRBV5-5 and TRBJ2-7; D is perhaps TRBD2 (6 bases). Sequenced: CD8+ T cells from PBMCs. This receptor was obtained from a human donor in good health (CMV status not recorded). Some clones in this sample may be carry-over from other donors' samples. The CDR3 is CASSPRGGLGDEQYF. The CDR3 DNA is TGTGCCAGCAGTCCACGAGGAGGGTTAGGAGACGAGCAGTACTTC. Supplemented by reference TRBV5-5 and TRBJ2-7, the full variable domain reads DAGVTQSPTHLIKTRGQQVTLRCSPISGHKSVSWYQQVLGQGPQFIFQYYEKEERGRGNFPDRFSARQFPNYSSELNVNALLLGDSALYLCASSPRGGLGDEQYFGPGTRLTVT.